The 21 T cell receptor beta chains given below trace back to one sample, sequenced in a study of neurological immune-mediated disorders. TCRdb ran MiXCR on the 5' RACE reads and lists one entry per CDR3 protein. Of about 21,000 distinct CDR3 sequences listed, 5% to 7% are singletons. Material: CD8+ T cells from blood. These TCRs come from a man aged 18-30 years in good health.

This clonotype was counted at least ten times. The chain uses TRBV7-8 and TRBJ2-1; no reliable D call. This CDR3 comprises 14 residues. V shed 2 bases and J shed 6 bases, with 11 bases lying between them. Germline values: CDR1 SGHVS, CDR2 FQNEAQ. The CDR3 region is CASSLPRAVNEQFF. CDR3 DNA sequence: TGTGCCAGCAGCTTACCTAGGGCCGTCAATGAGCAGTTCTTC. The variable domain in full, completed from reference TRBV7-8 and TRBJ2-1, reads GAGVSQSPRYKVAKRGQDVALRCDPISGHVSLFWYQQALGQGPEFLTYFQNEAQLDKSGLPSDRFFAERPEGSVSTLKIQRTQQEDSAVYLCASSLPRAVNEQFFGPGTRLTVL.

At least ten counts were recorded for this clonotype. The chain carries TRBV25-1 and TRBJ1-2; 10 bases are shared with TRBD1. CDR1 MGHDK and CDR2 SYGVNS come from the germline V gene. The CDR3 runs 19 residues. Trimming at V came to 5 bases and at J to 5 bases, leaving 20 bases not matched to a gene. DNA of the CDR3: TGTGCCAGCAGTCCCTTGAACCCATACAACCCGGGACAGGGGTATGGCTACACCTTC. Translation: CASSPLNPYNPGQGYGYTF.

The chain joins TRBV12-3 or TRBV12-4 to TRBJ2-5, with 12 bases that match TRBD2. V was pared by 1 base and J by 5 bases, with 5 bases of the junction left unmatched. The CDR3 totals 16 residues. The CDR3 sequence is CASSLGTSGRWETQYF. In DNA, the CDR3 is TGTGCCAGCAGTTTAGGAACTAGCGGGAGGTGGGAGACCCAGTACTTC.

The rearrangement joins TRBV5-6 to TRBJ2-7; 7 bases agree with TRBD1. The germline V gene encodes CDR1 SGHDT and CDR2 YYEEEE. Losses at the gene ends were 2 bases for V and 3 bases for J; bases not matched to a gene: 8. The CDR3 totals 15 residues. For the CDR3, the DNA is TGTGCCAGCAGCTTCCGACAGGGTAACGGCTACGAGCAGTACTTC. Translation gives CASSFRQGNGYEQYF.

This clonotype was detected only a few times. This chain connects TRBV6-5 to TRBJ1-4; D is unclear. V was cut by 2 bases and J by 5 bases, with 18 bases left in between. From germline, CDR1 is MNHEY and CDR2 SVGAGI. This CDR3 region has 17 residues. This CDR3 reads CASSYRGPGDTNEKLFF. CDR3 in DNA: TGTGCCAGCAGTTACCGAGGGCCCGGAGACACGAATGAAAAACTGTTTTTT.

The sample holds many counts of this clonotype. V is TRBV5-1 and J is TRBJ2-1; possible D gene TRBD1, 5 bases. Germline V gene data show CDR1 as SGHRS and CDR2 as YFSETQ. This CDR3 region has 15 residues. V was shortened by 1 base and J by 2 bases, with 10 bases between the two germline ends. The CDR3 DNA reads TGCGCCAGCAGCTTGTGGTCAGGGCCCTACAATGAGCAGTTCTTC. It yields the protein CASSLWSGPYNEQFF.

The V gene is TRBV20-1, the J gene TRBJ2-7; 7 nucleotides match TRBD2. The CDR3 extends over 13 amino acids. The V gene end was trimmed by 6 bases and the J gene end by 2 bases; junction bases not matched to a gene: 7. The germline V gene encodes CDR1 DFQATT and CDR2 SNEGSKA (reference sequence). For the CDR3, the DNA is TGCAGTGCGTTGAGCGGGACGACCTACGAGCAGTACTTC. Its protein product is CSALSGTTYEQYF.

This clonotype was recorded at least ten times. The chain combines TRBV12-3 or TRBV12-4 with TRBJ1-1, with D uncertain. This CDR3 is 13 amino acids long. V was cut by 3 bases and J by 7 bases, with 12 bases left in between. CDR3 region: CASSFAGGFEAFF. In nucleotides, the CDR3 is TGTGCCAGCAGTTTTGCAGGCGGGTTTGAAGCTTTCTTT.

This clonotype was counted at least ten times. The chain employs TRBV29-1 and TRBJ1-1; a possible D gene is TRBD1 (6 bases). This CDR3 has 12 amino acids. V lost 6 bases to trimming and J lost 6 bases, with 14 bases between them. CDR1 and CDR2 (germline): SQVTM, ANQGSEA. The CDR3 nucleotides are TGCAGCGTGACCCCGGACAGCCCTGAAGCTTTCTTT. Its translation is CSVTPDSPEAFF.

The chain joins TRBV7-8 to TRBJ1-1; D remains ambiguous. The CDR3 is made up of 13 amino acids. CDR1 SGHVS and CDR2 FQNEAQ come from the germline V gene. V lost 6 bases and J lost 1, with 9 bases in between. CDR3 residues: CASRRNTNTEAFF. CDR3 nucleotides: TGTGCCAGCAGACGAAACACGAACACTGAAGCTTTCTTT.

This clonotype was seen many times. The V call is TRBV5-1, the J call TRBJ2-2; D may be TRBD1 (6 bases). The germline V gene has CDR1 SGHRS and CDR2 YFSETQ. V lost 4 bases, J lost 2 bases, and 9 bases lay in between. This CDR3 region has 14 residues. CDR3 loop: CASSLDRNTGELFF. The CDR3 nucleotides read TGCGCCAGCAGCCTGGACAGAAACACCGGGGAGCTGTTTTTT.

This clonotype was found many times. V is TRBV9 and J is TRBJ2-6; D remains ambiguous. Trimming shortened V by 1 base and J by 1 base, and 15 bases separated the two germline ends. Per the germline V gene, CDR1 is SGDLS and CDR2 is YYNGEE. The length of the CDR3 is 18 residues. The CDR3 is CASSVSWVGESGANVLTF. CDR3 DNA sequence: TGTGCCAGCAGCGTAAGTTGGGTCGGAGAATCTGGGGCCAACGTCCTGACTTTC.

In this sample, this clonotype turned up many times. The genes are TRBV7-6 and TRBJ1-2; tentative D call: TRBD1 (5 bases). This CDR3 is 13 amino acids long. The V end lost 4 bases, the J end lost 3 bases, and 9 bases lay between the germline ends. Germline CDR1 is SGHVS and CDR2 is FNYEAQ. The CDR3, as DNA: TGTGCCAGCAGCTCGCAGGGATACTATGGCTACACCTTC. Its translation: CASSSQGYYGYTF.

This clonotype came up many times. The chain is built from TRBV5-1 and TRBJ1-1; unclear D gene. The CDR3 runs 15 residues. The ends were cut back, 1 base at V and 3 bases at J, with 13 bases in the middle. Germline lookup yields CDR1 SGHRS and CDR2 YFSETQ. CDR3 coding DNA: TGCGCCAGCAGCTTGTACGGGCTCAGCGACACTGAAGCTTTCTTT. It is translated as CASSLYGLSDTEAFF.

This clonotype was counted ten times or more. The chain links TRBV5-6 to TRBJ1-5, with D possibly TRBD1 on 6 matching bases. This CDR3 is built from 16 residues. V was cut by 4 bases and J by 6 bases, with 20 bases left in between. The germline CDR1 and CDR2 sequences are SGHDT and YYEEEE. In DNA form, the CDR3 reads TGTGCCAGCAGCCGATGGGAAGGGGGAGTCTTTCAGCCCCAGCATTTT. It translates to CASSRWEGGVFQPQHF.

At least ten counts were recorded for this clonotype. The rearrangement joins TRBV30 to TRBJ1-5; 9 bases align to TRBD1. V shed 3 bases and J 4 bases; nucleotides not matched to a gene: 7. The germline V gene encodes CDR1 GTSNPN and CDR2 SVGIG (reference sequence). This CDR3 is 15 amino acids long. CDR3: CAWSTGTGSNQPQHF. CDR3 nucleotides: TGTGCCTGGAGCACCGGGACAGGGTCTAATCAGCCCCAGCATTTT.

This clonotype occurred many times. V and J are TRBV5-1 and TRBJ2-7; D is tentatively TRBD1 or TRBD2 (5 bases each). The V end lost 3 bases, the J end lost 5 bases, and 15 bases lay between the germline ends. From germline, CDR1 is SGHRS and CDR2 YFSETQ. The CDR3 is made up of 14 amino acids. The chain's CDR3 is CASSSSGTEHEQYF. CDR3 DNA: TGCGCCAGCAGCTCCTCCGGGACCGAGCACGAGCAGTACTTC.

At least ten counts were recorded for this clonotype. This chain links TRBV25-1 with TRBJ2-2, with TRBD2 matching 8 bases. V lost 4 bases and J lost 6; bases outside the gene matches: 1. Germline lookup yields CDR1 MGHDK and CDR2 SYGVNS. This CDR3 spans 13 amino acids. CDR3 sequence reads: CASSVGGAGELFF. The CDR3 DNA is TGTGCCAGCAGTGTCGGGGGGGCCGGGGAGCTGTTTTTT.

This clonotype was seen repeatedly, ten times or more. The DNA is left out, because the CDR3 cannot be placed on it with certainty; the CDR3 is given as TCRdb lists it. The chain carries TRBV7-9 and TRBJ2-1; the table's D gene call, TRBD1, was not cross checked with the DNA. Germline CDR1 is SEHNR and CDR2 is FQNEAQ (reference sequence). The CDR3 comprises 12 residues, both ends counted. The chain's CDR3 is CASSLVAGGTDF.

This clonotype was observed at least ten times. The chain joins TRBV4-3 to TRBJ2-1; no reliable D call. CDR3 length equals 13 residues. The V gene lost 1 base and the J gene lost 5 bases, with 6 bases spanning the gap. The germline CDR1 and CDR2 sequences are LGHNA and YSLEER. The DNA of the CDR3 is TGCGCCAGCAGCCAAGGTAGGAACAATGAGCAGTTCTTC. Its protein is CASSQGRNNEQFF.

This clonotype has at least ten counts. The chain carries TRBV6-5 and TRBJ2-7; TRBD2 aligns across 7 bases. CDR3 length: 15 residues. V was pared by 0 bases and J by 3 bases, with 5 bases of the junction left unmatched. The germline V gene has CDR1 MNHEY and CDR2 SVGAGI. The CDR3 coding sequence is TGTGCCAGCAGTTACTCCAGACTAGCTCTCTACGAGCAGTACTTC. Protein: CASSYSRLALYEQYF.